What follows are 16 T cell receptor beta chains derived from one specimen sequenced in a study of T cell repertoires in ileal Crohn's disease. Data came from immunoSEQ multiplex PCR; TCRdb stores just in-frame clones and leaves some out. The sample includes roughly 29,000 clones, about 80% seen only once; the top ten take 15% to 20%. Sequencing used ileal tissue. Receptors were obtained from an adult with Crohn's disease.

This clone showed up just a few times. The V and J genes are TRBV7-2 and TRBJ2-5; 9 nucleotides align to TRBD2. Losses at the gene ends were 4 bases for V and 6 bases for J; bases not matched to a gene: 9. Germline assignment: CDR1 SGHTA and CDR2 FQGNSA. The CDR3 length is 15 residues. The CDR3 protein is CASSSAGGAVKTQYF. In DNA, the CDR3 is TGTGCCAGCAGCTCCGCGGGGGGGGCTGTGAAGACCCAGTACTTC.

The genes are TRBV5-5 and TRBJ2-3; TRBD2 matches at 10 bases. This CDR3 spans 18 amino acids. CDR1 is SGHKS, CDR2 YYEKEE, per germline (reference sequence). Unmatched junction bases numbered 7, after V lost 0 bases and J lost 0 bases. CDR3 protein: CASSLGPPSGGSTDTQYF. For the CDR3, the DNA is TGTGCCAGCAGCTTGGGCCCCCCTAGCGGGGGTAGCACAGATACGCAGTATTTT. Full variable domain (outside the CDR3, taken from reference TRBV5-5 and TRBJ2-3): DAGVTQSPTHLIKTRGQQVTLRCSPISGHKSVSWYQQVLGQGPQFIFQYYEKEERGRGNFPDRFSARQFPNYSSELNVNALLLGDSALYLCASSLGPPSGGSTDTQYFGPGTRLTVL.

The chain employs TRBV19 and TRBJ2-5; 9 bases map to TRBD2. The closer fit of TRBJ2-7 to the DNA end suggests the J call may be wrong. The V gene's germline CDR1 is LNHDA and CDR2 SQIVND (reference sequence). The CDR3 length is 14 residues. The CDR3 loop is CASSINSGGYEQYF. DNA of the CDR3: TGTGCCAGTAGTATAAATAGCGGGGGCTACGAGCAGTACTTC.

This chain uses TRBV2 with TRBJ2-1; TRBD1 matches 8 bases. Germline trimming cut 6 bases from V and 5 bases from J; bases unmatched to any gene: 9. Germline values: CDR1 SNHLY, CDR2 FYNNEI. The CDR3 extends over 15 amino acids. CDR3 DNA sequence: TGTGCCAGCAGCGCAGGGGGCATTCGGAACAATGAGCAGTTCTTC. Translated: CASSAGGIRNNEQFF.

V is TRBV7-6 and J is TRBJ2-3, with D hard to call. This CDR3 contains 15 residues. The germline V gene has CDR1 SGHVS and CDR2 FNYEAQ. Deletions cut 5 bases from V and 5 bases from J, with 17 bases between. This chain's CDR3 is CASSVTPLVGDTQYF. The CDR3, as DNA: TGTGCCAGCAGCGTTACCCCCCTAGTCGGAGATACGCAGTATTTT.

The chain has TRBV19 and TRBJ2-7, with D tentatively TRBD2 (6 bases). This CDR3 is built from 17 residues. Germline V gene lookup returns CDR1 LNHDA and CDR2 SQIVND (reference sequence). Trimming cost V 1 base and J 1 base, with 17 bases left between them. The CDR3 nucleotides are TGTGCCAGTAGTATAGGGGTCTGGCGGGACCCATCCTACGAGCAGTACTTC. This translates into CASSIGVWRDPSYEQYF.

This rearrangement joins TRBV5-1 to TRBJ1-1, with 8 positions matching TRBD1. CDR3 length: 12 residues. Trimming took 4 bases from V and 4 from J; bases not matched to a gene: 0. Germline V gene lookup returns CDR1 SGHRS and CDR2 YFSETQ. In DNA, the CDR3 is TGCGCCAGCAGCACAGGGGGCACTGAAGCTTTCTTT. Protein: CASSTGGTEAFF.

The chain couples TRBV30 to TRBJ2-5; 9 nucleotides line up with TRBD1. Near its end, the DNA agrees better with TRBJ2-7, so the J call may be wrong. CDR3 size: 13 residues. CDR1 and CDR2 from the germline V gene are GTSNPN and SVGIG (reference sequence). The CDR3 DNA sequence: TGTGCCTGGAGCGCACAGGGGGCTATCGAGCAGTACTTC. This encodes CAWSAQGAIEQYF.

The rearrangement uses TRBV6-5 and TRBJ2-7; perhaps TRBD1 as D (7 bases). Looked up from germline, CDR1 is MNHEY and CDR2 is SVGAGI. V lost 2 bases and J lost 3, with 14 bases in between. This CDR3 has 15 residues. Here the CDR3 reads CASSYRGQGGYEQYF. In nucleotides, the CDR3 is TGTGCCAGCAGTTACCGGGGGCAGGGGGGCTACGAGCAGTACTTC.

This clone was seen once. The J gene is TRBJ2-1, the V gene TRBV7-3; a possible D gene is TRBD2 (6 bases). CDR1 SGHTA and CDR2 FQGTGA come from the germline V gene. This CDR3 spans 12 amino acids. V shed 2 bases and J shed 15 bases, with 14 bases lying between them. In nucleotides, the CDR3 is TGTGCCAGCAGCTTACCGGGACTCGCTCTGTTCTTC. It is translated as CASSLPGLALFF.

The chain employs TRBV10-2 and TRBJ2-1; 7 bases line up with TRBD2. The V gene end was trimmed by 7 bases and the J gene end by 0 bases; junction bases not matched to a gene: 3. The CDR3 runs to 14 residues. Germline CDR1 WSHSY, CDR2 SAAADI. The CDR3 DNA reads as TGCGCCAGCATTCGCGGGAGCTCCTACAATGAGCAGTTCTTC. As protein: CASIRGSSYNEQFF.

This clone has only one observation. CDR3 sequence: CASSYRASTGTEAFF. The CDR3 coding sequence is TGTGCCAGCAGTTACCGAGCAAGTACCGGCACTGAAGCTTTCTTT. The chain uses TRBV6-5 and TRBJ1-1; D ambiguous. The CDR3 covers 15 residues. In germline, CDR1 is MNHEY, CDR2 SVGAGI. Deletions cut 2 bases from V and 4 bases from J, with 14 bases between.

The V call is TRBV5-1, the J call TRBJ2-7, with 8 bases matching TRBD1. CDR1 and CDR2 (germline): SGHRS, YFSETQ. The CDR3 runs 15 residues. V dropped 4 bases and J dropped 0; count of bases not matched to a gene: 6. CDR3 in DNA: TGCGCCAGCAGCCCGGGACAGGTAATCTCCTACGAGCAGTACTTC. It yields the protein CASSPGQVISYEQYF. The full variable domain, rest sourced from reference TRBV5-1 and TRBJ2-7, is KAGVTQTPRYLIKTRGQQVTLSCSPISGHRSVSWYQQTPGQGLQFLFEYFSETQRNKGNFPGRFSGRQFSNSRSEMNVSTLELGDSALYLCASSPGQVISYEQYFGPGTRLTVT.

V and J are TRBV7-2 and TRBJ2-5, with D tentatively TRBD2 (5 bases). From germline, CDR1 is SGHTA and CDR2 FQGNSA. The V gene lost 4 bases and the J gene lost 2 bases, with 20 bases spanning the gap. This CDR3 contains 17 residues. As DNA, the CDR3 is TGTGCCAGCAGCTCTGGTTCAAAACGTGGACTTCAAGAGACCCAGTACTTC. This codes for CASSSGSKRGLQETQYF. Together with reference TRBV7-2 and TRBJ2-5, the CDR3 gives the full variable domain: GAGVSQSPSNKVTEKGKDVELRCDPISGHTALYWYRQSLGQGLEFLIYFQGNSAPDKSGLPSDRFSAERTGGSVSTLTIQRTQQEDSAVYLCASSSGSKRGLQETQYFGPGTRLLVL.

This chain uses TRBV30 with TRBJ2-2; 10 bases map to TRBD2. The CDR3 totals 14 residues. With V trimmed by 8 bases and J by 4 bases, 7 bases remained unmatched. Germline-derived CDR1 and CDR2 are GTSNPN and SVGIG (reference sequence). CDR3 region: CARKSGRATGELFF. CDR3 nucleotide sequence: TGTGCCCGGAAAAGCGGGAGGGCCACCGGGGAGCTGTTTTTT.

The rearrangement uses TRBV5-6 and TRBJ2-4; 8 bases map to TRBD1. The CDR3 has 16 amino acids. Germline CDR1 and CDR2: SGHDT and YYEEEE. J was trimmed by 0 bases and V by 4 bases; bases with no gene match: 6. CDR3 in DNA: TGTGCCAGCAGCACGACAGGGGTACTAGCCAAAAACATTCAGTACTTC. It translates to CASSTTGVLAKNIQYF.